What follows describes a single TCR beta chain. Its target is unknown. TCRdb's table, derived via immunoSEQ multiplex PCR, lists solely in-frame clones and lacks some. The sample lists some 120,000 clones, roughly nine tenths occurring once. This specimen comes from a study of T cell responses to AZD1222 COVID-19 vaccine. The germline gives CDR1 KGHSH, CDR2 LQKENI. This CDR3 has 14 residues. V lost 2 bases and J lost 3, with 11 bases in between. Regarding the study as a whole: Repertoires were obtained solely post-peak T cell response.

The material was peripheral blood, obtained on day 0 of AZD1222 vaccination. The sequence was obtained from an adult in good health. The chain couples TRBV18 to TRBJ2-7; D remains unclear. The CDR3 is CASSPRQTDYEQYF. In nucleotides, the CDR3 is TGTGCCAGCTCACCAAGGCAGACCGACTACGAGCAGTACTTC.